This TCR beta chain was found in a study of blood T cell repertoires in COVID-19. For the study at large: Donors in the United States, Italy and Spain gave samples during acute or convalescent COVID-19. PBMCs, B-cell-depleted T cells, or T cells provided the cDNA or gDNA that made up the material.

Seattle patients were enrolled during active infection and followed longitudinally. The germline gives CDR1 SGHDT, CDR2 YYEEEE. This CDR3 is 15 amino acids long. With 0 bases removed from V and 5 bases from J, the gap between germline ends came to 14 bases. Per the study methods: Estimated nucleated cell counts came from reference gene primer amplification. Profiling relied on immunoSEQ multiplex PCR, and the TCRdb table lists in-frame clones only, not all of them. V and J calls and clone size come straight from that table; D and trimming were deduced from the DNA. The sample contains just over 350,000 clones, roughly 90% of which appear only once.

The sequencing input was peripheral blood. This TCR was sampled from a woman aged 55-69 years with COVID-19, enrolled during active disease. This chain connects TRBV5-6 to TRBJ1-2, with D possibly TRBD1 on 5 matching bases. The chain's CDR3 is CASSLDRGEEYGYTF. As DNA, the CDR3 is TGTGCCAGCAGCTTGGACAGAGGGGAGGAGTATGGCTACACCTTC.